This TCR beta chain was recovered during a study of cytomegalovirus exposure and HLA in healthy donors. The donors were part of the validation cohort of 100 to 150 subjects. That cohort was separate from the first cohort, which comprised under 700 subjects. The CDR3 is made up of 12 amino acids. Germline-derived CDR1 and CDR2 are MNHEY and SVGAGI. Deletions cut 10 bases from V and 7 bases from J, with 16 bases between. Overall study findings and caveats: Most TCR sequences showed up rarely, but some public TCRs showed up in many donors. 150 to 200 TCR beta chains were listed as cytomegalovirus-associated. Specific recognition of CMV antigens was confirmed in vitro for a few chains (all CMV-associated).

Data came from immunoSEQ multiplex PCR; TCRdb stores just in-frame clones and leaves some out. The sample lists tens of thousands of clones, around 95% occurring once. Remarks on this clone: Its antigen is not identified.

The sample comprised PBMCs. The sequence derives from a man younger than 35 in good health and CMV-seronegative. The rearrangement links TRBV6-5 to TRBJ1-2; TRBD1 is a possible D gene (5 bases). CDR3 residues: CATQRAGGGYTF. The CDR3 DNA sequence: TGTGCCACGCAGAGAGCGGGGGGTGGCTACACCTTC.